Presented here are 9 T cell receptor beta chains from one specimen sequenced in a study of T-cell memory formation after mild COVID-19. Using its own MiXCR run on the 5' RACE reads, TCRdb lists one record per CDR3 protein. The sample includes tens of thousands of distinct CDR3 sequences, around 10% seen only once; the top ten take about 11%. The sequencing sample was made of PBMCs or a T cell subset sorted from them (not recorded which). These receptors all stem from an adult woman who had mild COVID-19 (a few samples of this study predate the infection). Cell type and time point are not known.

This clonotype has only a few counts. The chain couples TRBV4-2 to TRBJ2-2; maybe TRBD1 (6 bases). V was pared by 4 bases and J by 6 bases, with 15 bases between. Germline loops: CDR1 LGHNA, CDR2 YNFKEQ. This CDR3 spans 15 amino acids. For the CDR3, the DNA is TGTGCCAGCAGCCTTGGAAGGGGGAGCTCCGGGGAGCTGTTTTTT. Protein sequence: CASSLGRGSSGELFF.

Ten or more counts support this clonotype. The CDR3: CASSVPRDSGFFYEQYF. The CDR3 DNA sequence: TGCGCCAGCAGCGTCCCCAGGGATAGCGGGTTTTTCTACGAGCAGTACTTC. The rearrangement links TRBV5-1 to TRBJ2-7, with 7 bases fitting TRBD2. This CDR3 spans 17 amino acids. Germline trimming cut 4 bases from V and 3 bases from J; bases unmatched to any gene: 16. Germline CDR1 reads SGHRS; CDR2 reads YFSETQ.

This rearrangement joins TRBV11-2 to TRBJ2-7; D is unresolved. The germline gives CDR1 SGHAT, CDR2 FQNNGV. V was shortened by 1 base and J by 4 bases, with 11 bases between the two germline ends. The CDR3 sequence is 14 residues long. The CDR3 spells CASSLVPVGYEQYF. As DNA, the CDR3 is TGTGCCAGCAGCTTAGTCCCCGTGGGTTACGAGCAGTACTTC.

This clonotype appeared a few times. The CDR3 here is CASSPNSVAGASTDTQYF. The DNA of the CDR3 is TGTGCCAGCAGCCCGAATTCGGTAGCGGGAGCCTCCACAGATACGCAGTATTTT. The chain uses TRBV7-2 and TRBJ2-3, with 9 positions matching TRBD2. CDR1 and CDR2 from the germline V gene are SGHTA and FQGNSA. The CDR3 totals 18 residues. J lost 2 bases, V lost 5 bases, and 14 bases had no gene match.

The chain links TRBV28 to TRBJ1-1; a possible D gene is TRBD1 (5 bases). The CDR3 is 16 residues long. Germline V CDR1 and CDR2: MDHEN, SYDVKM. The V gene lost 6 bases and the J gene lost 0 bases, with 17 bases spanning the gap. CDR3 DNA sequence: TGTGCCAGCAGCTCCGGGGGTTCAGGGCTGAACACTGAAGCTTTCTTT. It is translated as CASSSGGSGLNTEAFF.

This clonotype was observed many times. This chain connects TRBV19 to TRBJ2-6; D gene ambiguous. Germline V CDR1 and CDR2: LNHDA, SQIVND (reference sequence). CDR3 length equals 16 residues. V lost 1 base and J lost 0, with 7 bases in between. For the CDR3, the DNA is TGTGCCAGTAGTATAGGGGTTCACTCTGGGGCCAACGTCCTGACTTTC. Protein: CASSIGVHSGANVLTF.

This clonotype has just a few counts. The V and J genes are TRBV18 and TRBJ2-7, with 9 bases lining up with TRBD1. Germline V CDR1 and CDR2: KGHSH, LQKENI. V lost 2 bases and J lost 4; bases outside the gene matches: 9. CDR3 length: 16 amino acids. The CDR3 loop reads CASSPTSGTGLYEQYF. The CDR3 region has the DNA TGTGCCAGCTCACCAACCTCCGGGACAGGGCTATACGAGCAGTACTTC.

This clonotype was seen at least ten times. This chain links TRBV12-3 or TRBV12-4 with TRBJ2-3, with 8 positions matching TRBD1. The CDR3 has 18 amino acids. Trimming removed 5 bases from V and 5 bases from J; junction bases left unmatched: 18. The CDR3 protein is CASSPRVGSAGGQDTQYF. In DNA, the CDR3 is TGTGCCAGCAGTCCTCGGGTGGGTTCGGCAGGGGGCCAAGATACGCAGTATTTT.

This clonotype was observed many times. The chain combines TRBV6-2 or TRBV6-3 with TRBJ2-1, with TRBD2 matching over 10 bases. Trimming took 6 bases from V and 3 from J; bases not matched to a gene: 8. Germline-derived CDR1 and CDR2 are MNHEY and SVGEGT. This CDR3 contains 16 residues. CDR3 DNA sequence: TGTGCCAGCAGAACGGTGGGACTAGCGAACTACAATGAGCAGTTCTTC. Encoded protein: CASRTVGLANYNEQFF.